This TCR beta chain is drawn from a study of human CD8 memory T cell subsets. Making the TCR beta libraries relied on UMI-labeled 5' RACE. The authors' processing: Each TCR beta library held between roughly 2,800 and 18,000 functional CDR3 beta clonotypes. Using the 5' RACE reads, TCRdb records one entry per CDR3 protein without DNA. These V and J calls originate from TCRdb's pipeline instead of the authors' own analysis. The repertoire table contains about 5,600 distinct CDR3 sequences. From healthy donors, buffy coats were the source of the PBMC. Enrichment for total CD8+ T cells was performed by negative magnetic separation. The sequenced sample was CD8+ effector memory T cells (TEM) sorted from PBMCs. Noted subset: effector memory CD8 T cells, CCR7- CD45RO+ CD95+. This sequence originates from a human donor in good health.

CDR3 amino acids: CAWSPPRANMNEQFF. The chain recombines TRBV30 with TRBJ2-1; TCRdb outputs TRBD1, but without DNA this stays unchecked. This CDR3 contains 15 residues. Germline CDR1 reads GTSNPN; CDR2 reads SVGIG (reference sequence).